These T cell receptor beta chains were read from a single sample in a study of cytomegalovirus exposure and HLA in healthy donors. Here immunoSEQ multiplex PCR was the method, and the copy in TCRdb shows in-frame clones only, minus some. The data show under 200,000 clones, roughly 87% seen once. The sequenced sample was PBMCs. The receptor source for this set is a woman between 50 and 59 years old in good health and CMV-seronegative. CDR3s include the opening cysteine and the closing phenylalanine or tryptophan. Fields, in order: J gene, clone size, V gene, D gene, CDR3 DNA, CDR3 protein. The D gene is left open where the match is weak. A row's size may be missing; if present it is once, few, many or a size class.

J gene: TRBJ2-2; clone size: -; V gene: TRBV6-1; D gene: -; CDR3 DNA: TGTGCCAGCAAATTACCGGGAGATCCGTTTTTT; CDR3 protein: CASKLPGDPFF
J gene: TRBJ2-3; clone size: -; V gene: TRBV7-8; D gene: -; CDR3 DNA: TGTGCCAGCAGCTTAGCGAGGGGGCGGGGGGCAGATACGCAGTATTTT; CDR3 protein: CASSLARGRGADTQYF
J gene: TRBJ2-2; clone size: once; V gene: TRBV28; D gene: TRBD2; CDR3 DNA: TGTGCCAGCAGCCCTTTCAGCGGGACGAACACCGGGGAGCTGTTTTTT; CDR3 protein: CASSPFSGTNTGELFF
J gene: TRBJ2-3; clone size: -; V gene: TRBV19; D gene: -; CDR3 DNA: TGTGCCAGTAACACGCGGGCTAGCATTTCTCACACGGATACGCAGTATTTT; CDR3 protein: CASNTRASISHTDTQYF
J gene: TRBJ2-3; clone size: -; V gene: TRBV5-1; D gene: -; CDR3 DNA: TGCGCCAGCAGCTTTAACACAGATACGCAGTATTTT; CDR3 protein: CASSFNTDTQYF
J gene: TRBJ2-7; clone size: -; V gene: TRBV19; D gene: -; CDR3 DNA: TGTGCCAGTAGTGCATCCCCGGTCGCAGACAAAGAGCAGTACTTC; CDR3 protein: CASSASPVADKEQYF
J gene: TRBJ1-1; clone size: -; V gene: TRBV21-1; D gene: -; CDR3 DNA: TGTGCCAGCAGCAAGGCTCTTCAAAGCGAGGCACCTTCTCGGAACACTGAAGCTTTCTTT; CDR3 protein: CASSKALQSEAPSRNTEAFF
J gene: TRBJ2-5; clone size: -; V gene: TRBV28; D gene: -; CDR3 DNA: TGTGCCAGCGCTTACGGGGGTCGGGAGACCCAGTACTTC; CDR3 protein: CASAYGGRETQYF
J gene: TRBJ1-2; clone size: few; V gene: TRBV15; D gene: -; CDR3 DNA: TGTGCCACCAGCAGAGGACAGGAATATGGCTACACCTTC; CDR3 protein: CATSRGQEYGYTF
J gene: TRBJ2-3; clone size: -; V gene: TRBV7-9; D gene: -; CDR3 DNA: TGTGCCAGCAGCCCGGGGAACACAGATACGCAGTATTTT; CDR3 protein: CASSPGNTDTQYF
J gene: TRBJ1-5; clone size: -; V gene: TRBV7-9; D gene: -; CDR3 DNA: TGTGCCAGCACCGATACGGCTGCGGGGGGCGCACTCGGTCAGCCCCAGCATTTT; CDR3 protein: CASTDTAAGGALGQPQHF
J gene: TRBJ2-2; clone size: -; V gene: TRBV5-5; D gene: -; CDR3 DNA: TGTGCCAGCAGAAGTCTGCGGGAAGGGTTGGGCGGGGAGCTGTTTTTT; CDR3 protein: CASRSLREGLGGELFF
J gene: TRBJ1-5; clone size: -; V gene: TRBV9; D gene: TRBD1; CDR3 DNA: TGTGCCAGCAGCGTAACAACCGGGACAGGGGGCTTTGGGAGTACCCAGCCCCAGCATTTT; CDR3 protein: CASSVTTGTGGFGSTQPQHF
J gene: TRBJ1-2; clone size: -; V gene: TRBV5-4; D gene: -; CDR3 DNA: TGTGCCAGCAGCGCTCCCGACAGGCCCGGGGGCTACACCTTC; CDR3 protein: CASSAPDRPGGYTF
J gene: TRBJ2-4; clone size: -; V gene: TRBV30; D gene: TRBD1; CDR3 DNA: TGTGCCTCGCCGGAACAGGGGCGAGTTCAGTACTTC; CDR3 protein: CASPEQGRVQYF
J gene: TRBJ1-1; clone size: -; V gene: TRBV27; D gene: -; CDR3 DNA: TGTGCCAGCACCTTACAGGGGAACACTGAAGCTTTCTTT; CDR3 protein: CASTLQGNTEAFF
J gene: TRBJ2-7; clone size: few; V gene: TRBV7-2; D gene: -; CDR3 DNA: TGTGCCAGCAGCTTACGACAGGACTCCTACGAGCAGTACTTC; CDR3 protein: CASSLRQDSYEQYF
J gene: TRBJ1-2; clone size: -; V gene: TRBV5-4; D gene: -; CDR3 DNA: TGTGCCAGCAGCTTCGGCAGGGCCAGGGCAGAATATGGCTACACCTTC; CDR3 protein: CASSFGRARAEYGYTF
J gene: TRBJ2-1; clone size: -; V gene: TRBV9; D gene: -; CDR3 DNA: TGTGCCAGCAGCGTACGCGGGACGGAGGACAATGAGCAGTTCTTC; CDR3 protein: CASSVRGTEDNEQFF
J gene: TRBJ2-7; clone size: -; V gene: TRBV6-5; D gene: -; CDR3 DNA: TGTGCCAGCAGTTACTCGGGCAGATCGATCTCCTACGAGCAGTACTTC; CDR3 protein: CASSYSGRSISYEQYF
J gene: TRBJ2-1; clone size: -; V gene: TRBV9; D gene: TRBD2; CDR3 DNA: TGTGCCAGCAGCGTAAATAGGATGGCGGGAGTAGGGTCCTACAATGAGCAGTTCTTC; CDR3 protein: CASSVNRMAGVGSYNEQFF
J gene: TRBJ2-7; clone size: -; V gene: TRBV27; D gene: TRBD1; CDR3 DNA: TGTGCCAGCAGTCCGGGACAGGGATCGGGTGAGCAGTACTTC; CDR3 protein: CASSPGQGSGEQYF
J gene: TRBJ2-1; clone size: -; V gene: TRBV28; D gene: -; CDR3 DNA: TGTGCCAGCACCCCCCTCTCGGGTGGCGAGCAGTTCTTC; CDR3 protein: CASTPLSGGEQFF
J gene: TRBJ1-2; clone size: -; V gene: TRBV27; D gene: -; CDR3 DNA: TGTGCCAGCAGTCCTTCCCAGTATAACTATGGCTACACCTTC; CDR3 protein: CASSPSQYNYGYTF
J gene: TRBJ2-1; clone size: -; V gene: TRBV6-1; D gene: TRBD2; CDR3 DNA: TGTGCCAGCGGAACTAGCGGGGACTACAATGAGCAGTTCTTC; CDR3 protein: CASGTSGDYNEQFF
J gene: TRBJ2-7; clone size: -; V gene: TRBV10-3; D gene: TRBD2; CDR3 DNA: TGTGCCATCAGTGAGTCCCAATTCACGGGGGGGCAGTACTTC; CDR3 protein: CAISESQFTGGQYF
J gene: TRBJ2-7; clone size: few; V gene: TRBV5-5; D gene: TRBD1; CDR3 DNA: TGTGCCAGCAGCTTTCCGGGACAGGGAGCCCAGCAGTACTTC; CDR3 protein: CASSFPGQGAQQYF
J gene: TRBJ2-5; clone size: once; V gene: TRBV11-3; D gene: -; CDR3 DNA: TGTGCCAGCAGCTTGCCAGGGGTGGGGGAGACCCAGTACTTC; CDR3 protein: CASSLPGVGETQYF
J gene: TRBJ1-1; clone size: -; V gene: TRBV28; D gene: -; CDR3 DNA: TGTGCCAGCACCCTCCGGGGTGTGAACACTGAAGCTTTCTTT; CDR3 protein: CASTLRGVNTEAFF
J gene: TRBJ2-2; clone size: -; V gene: TRBV7-2; D gene: -; CDR3 DNA: TGTGCCAGCAGCCCATCCGGGACATTGAACACCGGGGAGCTGTTTTTT; CDR3 protein: CASSPSGTLNTGELFF
J gene: TRBJ2-7; clone size: -; V gene: TRBV6-1; D gene: -; CDR3 DNA: TGTGCCAGCAGTGAAAATCGGGGTAATCGCTACGAGCAGTACTTC; CDR3 protein: CASSENRGNRYEQYF
J gene: TRBJ1-2; clone size: -; V gene: TRBV5-1; D gene: -; CDR3 DNA: TGCGCCAGCAGCCCAGGACAACGCAACTATGGCTACACCTTC; CDR3 protein: CASSPGQRNYGYTF
J gene: TRBJ1-5; clone size: -; V gene: TRBV7-6; D gene: -; CDR3 DNA: TGTGCCAGCAGCCCAACCACAGGCCCCTATAGCAATCAGCCCCAGCATTTT; CDR3 protein: CASSPTTGPYSNQPQHF
J gene: TRBJ2-5; clone size: -; V gene: TRBV29-1; D gene: -; CDR3 DNA: TGCAGCGTTCGTCCGGGAGAGACCCAGTACTTC; CDR3 protein: CSVRPGETQYF
J gene: TRBJ1-2; clone size: -; V gene: TRBV28; D gene: -; CDR3 DNA: TGTGCCAGCAGCCCGACAGTGAACTATGGCTACACCTTC; CDR3 protein: CASSPTVNYGYTF
J gene: TRBJ2-1; clone size: few; V gene: TRBV6-6; D gene: -; CDR3 DNA: TGTGCCAGCAGTCTGGGCGCGGGGCTATACGATGAGCAGTTCTTC; CDR3 protein: CASSLGAGLYDEQFF
J gene: TRBJ2-4; clone size: -; V gene: TRBV19; D gene: TRBD1; CDR3 DNA: TGTGCCAGTAGTATCAGGGACAGACAAAACATTCAGTACTTC; CDR3 protein: CASSIRDRQNIQYF